A selection of T cell receptor beta chains follows, all from one sample in a study of graft-versus-host responses after intestinal transplantation. The method was immunoSEQ multiplex PCR; TCRdb's version includes in-frame clones alone and lacks a portion of them. The profile shows 50,000 or so clones, more than 75% of them singletons. The sample was PBMCs, taken about 120 days after intestinal transplantation. The receptor set was obtained from a human patient who received an intestinal transplant, so some T cells may come from the graft donor. Both conserved end residues are part of each CDR3. A D gene is named only where the DNA matches it firmly. Rows may omit the clone size; those that give it use once, few, many or a size class.

v_call	j_call	cdr3_length	d_call	clone_size	cdr3_nt	cdr3_aa
TRBV28	TRBJ2-7	13	NA	NA	TGTGCCAGCAGTTTAGGCCCCGGGGACGAGCAGTACTTC	CASSLGPGDEQYF
TRBV19	TRBJ2-6	16	TRBD2	once	TGTGCCAGTAGTAGGGGCGGGAGCTCTGGGGCCAACGTCCTGACTTTC	CASSRGGSSGANVLTF
TRBV28	TRBJ1-2	14	NA	NA	TGTGCCACCCTGACTTTTGCAGGGAACTATGGCTACACCTTC	CATLTFAGNYGYTF
TRBV18	TRBJ2-5	11	NA	NA	TGTGCCAGCTCACCCCAAGAGACCCAGTACTTC	CASSPQETQYF
TRBV19	TRBJ2-2	14	NA	once	TGTGCCAGTAGAGAAGCAGGGGAGACCGGGGAGCTGTTTTTT	CASREAGETGELFF
TRBV7-9	TRBJ1-4	17	TRBD1	NA	TGTGCCAGCAGCTCTCCCGGACAGGGCTTCACTAATGAAAAACTGTTTTTT	CASSSPGQGFTNEKLFF
TRBV10-1	TRBJ2-1	13	NA	NA	TGCGCCAGCAGTGTATTACCGATCAATGAGCAGTTCTTC	CASSVLPINEQFF
TRBV7-8	TRBJ2-1	16	TRBD2	few	TGTGCCAGCAGCTTAAGGGCAGCGGGAGCTGACAATGAGCAGTTCTTC	CASSLRAAGADNEQFF
TRBV30	TRBJ1-5	13	NA	NA	TGTGCCTGGAGTGTATGGGGAGAGCAGCCCCAGCATTTT	CAWSVWGEQPQHF
TRBV6-6	TRBJ1-5	15	NA	once	TGTGCCAGCAGTTACAGACCGGAAGGCAATCAGCCCCAGCATTTT	CASSYRPEGNQPQHF
TRBV18	TRBJ2-5	16	NA	few	TGTGCCAGCTCAATCCTGGGCTTTATGGGCCAAGAGACCCAGTACTTC	CASSILGFMGQETQYF
TRBV2	TRBJ2-7	14	TRBD2	NA	TGTGCCAGCAGTGGGACTAGCGGGGGGCCGGAGCAGTACTTC	CASSGTSGGPEQYF
TRBV6-5	TRBJ1-1	15	TRBD1	once	TGTGCCAGCAGACCTACAGGGGCCGGGGGCACTGAAGCTTTCTTT	CASRPTGAGGTEAFF
TRBV4-2	TRBJ1-1	18	NA	NA	TGTGCCAGCAGCCAAGTCCTTACCACCCAGGGGCAAAACACTGAAGCTTTCTTT	CASSQVLTTQGQNTEAFF
TRBV19	TRBJ2-7	16	TRBD2	NA	TGTGCCAGTAGTATATTCGAGCGGGGGGGTTCCTACGAGCAGTACTTC	CASSIFERGGSYEQYF
TRBV27	TRBJ2-1	10	TRBD1	few	TGTGCCAGCAGGCAGGGGGCTTGGTTCTTC	CASRQGAWFF
TRBV5-1	TRBJ2-1	15	NA	few	TGCGCCAGCAGCTTGGTCCTAGCACTCGGGGATGAGCAGTTCTTC	CASSLVLALGDEQFF
TRBV6-1	TRBJ2-7	16	NA	NA	TGTGCCAGCAGTGTCTATCTGCTAGGCAGTTCCTACGAGCAGTACTTC	CASSVYLLGSSYEQYF
TRBV5-1	TRBJ2-2	14	TRBD2	NA	TGCGCCAGCAGCCCCGGGACTAGCGGAGGGGAGCTGTTTTTT	CASSPGTSGGELFF
TRBV5-1	TRBJ1-3	16	NA	once	TGCGCCAGCAGCGACGCGGGTCTGAACTCTGGAAACACCATATATTTT	CASSDAGLNSGNTIYF
TRBV11-2	TRBJ2-3	14	NA	NA	TGTGCCAGCAGCTTAGCTCTGGGCGCAGATACGCAGTATTTT	CASSLALGADTQYF
TRBV18	TRBJ2-5	14	TRBD1	NA	TGTGCCAGCTCACTCAGACAGGGGAAAGAGACCCAGTACTTC	CASSLRQGKETQYF
TRBV6-5	TRBJ1-2	16	NA	NA	TGTGCCAGCAGTTACTCGGTACCAGGGAAGCTCTATGGCTACACCTTC	CASSYSVPGKLYGYTF
TRBV4-1	TRBJ2-7	16	TRBD1	NA	TGCGCCAGCAGCCACTGGGGACAGGATCCGTACTACGAGCAGTACTTC	CASSHWGQDPYYEQYF
TRBV10-3	TRBJ2-1	15	TRBD2	NA	TGTGCCATCAGTGAGACCGAGCGGGGGGGCAATGAGCAGTTCTTC	CAISETERGGNEQFF
TRBV7-9	TRBJ1-2	15	NA	NA	TGTGCCAGCAGCTTTTACCTCGGGCAGGGGAGGAAATACACCTTC	CASSFYLGQGRKYTF
TRBV25-1	TRBJ2-2	14	NA	NA	TGTGCCAACCCGGGTGGGATACTCACCGGGGAGCTGTTTTTT	CANPGGILTGELFF
TRBV7-9	TRBJ2-1	17	TRBD2	NA	TGTGCCAGCAGCTCGCAACGGGGACTAGCGGGAGTAAATGAGCAGTTCTTC	CASSSQRGLAGVNEQFF
TRBV7-9	TRBJ1-2	15	NA	NA	TGTGCCAGCAGCTTACTAGCAGGGCAAAGCTATGGCTACACCTTC	CASSLLAGQSYGYTF
TRBV6-1	TRBJ2-7	17	TRBD1	NA	TGTGCCAGCAGTGTTAAAATAGGGACAGGGTTTATCTACGAGCAGTACTTC	CASSVKIGTGFIYEQYF
TRBV11-2	TRBJ2-6	16	TRBD1	NA	TGTGCCAGCAGCCGGGGGACAGGAGCTGGGGCCAACGTCCTGACTTTC	CASSRGTGAGANVLTF
TRBV30	TRBJ2-1	11	NA	NA	TGTGCCTGGAGTGTAGGGGGTGAGCAGTTCTTC	CAWSVGGEQFF
TRBV7-3	TRBJ2-3	13	TRBD2	NA	TGTGCCAGCAGTCACGGGGAGACTAGCTCGCAGTATTTT	CASSHGETSSQYF
TRBV4-1	TRBJ1-3	15	NA	NA	TGCGCCAGCAGCCAACTACTCGGCCCTGGAAACACCATATATTTT	CASSQLLGPGNTIYF
TRBV19	TRBJ2-7	11	NA	NA	TGTGCCAGTAGCGATGGCGGCGAGCAGTACTTC	CASSDGGEQYF
TRBV19	TRBJ2-2	15	TRBD2	NA	TGTGCCAGTAGTCTCGGGACTACAAACACCGGGGAGCTGTTTTTT	CASSLGTTNTGELFF
TRBV10-3	TRBJ2-2	15	NA	NA	TGTGCCATCAGTGATTCAGGGTTGAACACCGGGGAGCTGTTTTTT	CAISDSGLNTGELFF
TRBV7-2	TRBJ1-5	17	NA	NA	TGTGCCAGCAGCTTAATGGGGGATCCCAGAGTCAATCAGCCCCAGCATTTT	CASSLMGDPRVNQPQHF
TRBV2	TRBJ1-2	15	NA	NA	TGTGCCAGCAGTGAAGGGGGAAGGGGATTCTATGGCTACACCTTC	CASSEGGRGFYGYTF
TRBV11-2	TRBJ2-2	19	TRBD2	NA	TGTGCCAGCAGCTTAGTTTATGGGACTAGCGGGAGGGATGGCGGGGAGCTGTTTTTT	CASSLVYGTSGRDGGELFF
TRBV5-6	TRBJ1-2	14	TRBD1	NA	TGTGCCAGCCTCTTTACGGGACAGACCTATGGCTACACCTTC	CASLFTGQTYGYTF
TRBV2	TRBJ2-1	15	TRBD2	NA	TGTGCCAGCAGTGGGGTAGCGGGAGCCCACAATGAGCAGTTCTTC	CASSGVAGAHNEQFF
TRBV6-5	TRBJ2-4	15	TRBD1	NA	TGTGCCAGCAGTTCCGGGACAGGGGAGGGAGGCATTCAGTACTTC	CASSSGTGEGGIQYF
TRBV28	TRBJ2-7	15	TRBD2	NA	TGTGCCAGCAGTCTAGTAGCGGGAGGGCCCTACGAGCAGTACTTC	CASSLVAGGPYEQYF
TRBV2	TRBJ1-1	15	NA	NA	TGTGCCAGCATAATTGGACAACCGGGGGACACTGAAGCTTTCTTT	CASIIGQPGDTEAFF
TRBV4-1	TRBJ2-1	13	NA	once	TGCGCCAGCAGCCTACTTCCTAGGGATGAGCAGTTCTTC	CASSLLPRDEQFF
TRBV19	TRBJ2-7	14	TRBD1	NA	TGTGCCAGTAGGAGGACAGGGGGAACTTACGAGCAGTACTTC	CASRRTGGTYEQYF
TRBV7-8	TRBJ2-3	14	TRBD2	NA	TGTGCCAGCAGCTTAACTAGCGGGACAGATACGCAGTATTTT	CASSLTSGTDTQYF
TRBV2	TRBJ2-7	12	TRBD1	NA	TGTGCCAGCAGGGAACAGGGGGACGAGCAGTACTTC	CASREQGDEQYF
TRBV4-1	TRBJ2-7	16	NA	NA	TGCGCCAGCAGCCAAGAGTGGCTAGCGTTCTCCTACGAGCAGTACTTC	CASSQEWLAFSYEQYF